Included here is one T cell receptor (beta chain) sequence, with context. Antigen: not known. Documented treatment: oral pan-JAK inhibitor, 5-10 mg twice daily. This CDR3 region has 13 residues. Per the germline V gene, CDR1 is MNHEY and CDR2 is SMNVEV (reference sequence). V lost 5 bases and J lost 8; bases outside the gene matches: 7. Sequencing templates came from extracted RNA that was reverse transcribed into cDNA. TCRdb keeps only in-frame clones here, not all; method: immunoSEQ multiplex PCR. The sample has around 120,000 clones, roughly 63% seen once. This sample was included in a study of CD8+ T cells in alopecia areata. Study results and caveats: Association of baseline CD8+ expansion with response is uncertain owing to one nonresponder.

The TCR comes from a human donor with alopecia areata. Specimen: CD8+ T cells sorted from blood, collected at week 4, from a patient treated with tofacitinib. The chain uses TRBV27 and TRBJ1-2, with 8 bases fitting TRBD1. DNA of the CDR3: TGTGCCAGCAGTCCGGACAGGGAGGGCGGCTACACCTTC. Translation: CASSPDREGGYTF.